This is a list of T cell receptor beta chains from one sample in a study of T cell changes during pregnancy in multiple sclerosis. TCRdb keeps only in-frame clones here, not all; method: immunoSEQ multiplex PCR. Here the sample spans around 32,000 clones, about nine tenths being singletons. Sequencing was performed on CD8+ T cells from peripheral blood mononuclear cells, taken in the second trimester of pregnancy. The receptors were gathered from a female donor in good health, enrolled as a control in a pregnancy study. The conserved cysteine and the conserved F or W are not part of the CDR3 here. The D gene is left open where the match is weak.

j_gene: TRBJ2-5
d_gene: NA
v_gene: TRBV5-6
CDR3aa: ASSLYREETQY

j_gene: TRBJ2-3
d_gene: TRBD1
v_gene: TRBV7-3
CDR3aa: ASSLRAGGSDTQY

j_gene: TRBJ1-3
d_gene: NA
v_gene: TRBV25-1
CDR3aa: ASSLEDSRPWSGTIY

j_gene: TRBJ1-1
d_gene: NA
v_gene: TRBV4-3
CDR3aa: ASSQGRGLNTEAF

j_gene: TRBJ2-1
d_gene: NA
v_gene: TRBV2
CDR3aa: ASKGLDQVYNEQF

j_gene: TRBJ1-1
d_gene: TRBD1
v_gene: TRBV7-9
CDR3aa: ASSFRGGSNTEAF

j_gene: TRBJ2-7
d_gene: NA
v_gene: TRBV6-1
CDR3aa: ASSERQGPFYEQY

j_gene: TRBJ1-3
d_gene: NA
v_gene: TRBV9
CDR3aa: ASSPGGLGSGNTIY

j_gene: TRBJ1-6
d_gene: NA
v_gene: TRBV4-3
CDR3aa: ASSQDLPRDSYNSPLH

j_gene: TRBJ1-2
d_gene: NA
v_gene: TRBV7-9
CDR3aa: ASSQPRAGKDGYT

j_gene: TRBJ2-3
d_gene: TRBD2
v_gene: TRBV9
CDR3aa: ASSVAMVAGEGTDTQY

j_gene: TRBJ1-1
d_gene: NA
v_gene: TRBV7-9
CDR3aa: ASSSGVAGPEAF

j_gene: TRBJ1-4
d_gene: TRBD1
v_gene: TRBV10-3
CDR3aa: AISESDRADEKLF

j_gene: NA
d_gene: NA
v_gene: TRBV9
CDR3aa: ASSVEAASYEQY

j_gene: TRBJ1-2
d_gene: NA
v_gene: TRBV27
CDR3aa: ASSLSPNFDGYT

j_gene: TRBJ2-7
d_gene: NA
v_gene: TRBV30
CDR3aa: AWSVGRVTYEQY

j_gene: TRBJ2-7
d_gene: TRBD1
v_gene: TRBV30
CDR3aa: AWRLTGGGIEQY

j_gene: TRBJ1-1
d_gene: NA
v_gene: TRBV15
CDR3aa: ATSRDLGVSTEAF

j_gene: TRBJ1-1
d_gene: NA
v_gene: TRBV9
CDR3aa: ASSVVREGVEAF

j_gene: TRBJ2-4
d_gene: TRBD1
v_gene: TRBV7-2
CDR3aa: ASSWTGEAKNIQY

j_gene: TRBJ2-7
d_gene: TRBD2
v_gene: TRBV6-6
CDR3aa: ASTAGAGGLYEQY

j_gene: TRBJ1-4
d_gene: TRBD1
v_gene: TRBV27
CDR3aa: ASGNAVLQGSVEKLF

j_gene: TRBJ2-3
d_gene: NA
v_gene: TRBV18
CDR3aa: ASSPGSSAPATDTQY

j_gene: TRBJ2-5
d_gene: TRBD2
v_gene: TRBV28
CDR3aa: ASSLGASGGGETQY

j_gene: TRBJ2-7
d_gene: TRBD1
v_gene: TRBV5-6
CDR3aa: ASSLGDRAVYEQY

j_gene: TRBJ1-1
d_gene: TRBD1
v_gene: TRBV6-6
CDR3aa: ASGTTGRSTEAF

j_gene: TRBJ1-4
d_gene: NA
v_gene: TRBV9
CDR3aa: ASSVGGTTNEKLF

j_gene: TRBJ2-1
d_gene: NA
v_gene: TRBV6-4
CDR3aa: ASSESGDDNEQF

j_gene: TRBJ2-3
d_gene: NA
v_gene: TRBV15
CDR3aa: ATSRSNTDTQY

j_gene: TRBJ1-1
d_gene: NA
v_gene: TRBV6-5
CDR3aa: ASSYSGQQNTEAF

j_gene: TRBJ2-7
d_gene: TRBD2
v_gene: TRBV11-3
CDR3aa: ASSPWTGGENEQY

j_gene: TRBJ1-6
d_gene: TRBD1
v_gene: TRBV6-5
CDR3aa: ASSGGTGSNSPLH